This T cell receptor beta chain was sequenced during a study of blood T cell repertoires in COVID-19. Some clones are missing from TCRdb's copy, which holds only in-frame ones; the method was immunoSEQ multiplex PCR. Of roughly 140,000 clones in the sample, 81% were seen once. Germline lookup yields CDR1 SGHNT and CDR2 YYREEE (reference sequence). The CDR3 loop spans 16 amino acids. V lost 5 bases, J lost 4 bases, and 20 bases lay in between. This TCR came from a human donor with acute or convalescent COVID-19. The donor label of this sample is uncertain. The sequenced sample consisted of peripheral blood. This sequence joins TRBV5-4 and TRBJ2-3; perhaps TRBD2 as D (6 bases). The CDR3 nucleotides are TGTGCCAGCAGTGGGCGGGGCGCCATGGGCGCAGATACGCAGTATTTT. Translation: CASSGRGAMGADTQYF.